A selection of T cell receptor beta chains follows, all from one sample in a study of radiotherapy plus CTLA-4 blockade in lung cancer. Only in-frame clones appear in the TCRdb table, and some are missing; sequencing was by immunoSEQ multiplex PCR. The table shows over 11,000 clones, with about 87% occurring only once. The sequencing used peripheral blood, collected from a patient treated with radiotherapy plus ipilimumab. The receptors derive from a human donor with non-small cell lung cancer that progressed on radiotherapy plus ipilimumab. Some clones in this sample may be carry-over from other donors' samples. CDR3s include the opening cysteine and the closing phenylalanine or tryptophan. The D gene is left open where the match is weak. Not every row has a clone size; where given, it reads once, few, many or a size class.

V gene	clone size	D gene	J gene	CDR3 length	CDR3 DNA	CDR3 protein
TRBV10-1	-	TRBD2	TRBJ2-3	17	TGCGCCAGCAGTGCAGGCGGGGGACCTCGAAGCACAGATACGCAGTATTTT	CASSAGGGPRSTDTQYF
TRBV2	-	TRBD1	TRBJ2-7	18	TGTGCCAGCAGTGTTTCATCAGGGACAGGGTTGATGAGTAACGAGCAGTACTTC	CASSVSSGTGLMSNEQYF
TRBV28	-	TRBD1	TRBJ2-7	15	TGTGCCAGCAATCCCTCCGGGACAGGCTCCTACGAGCAGTACTTC	CASNPSGTGSYEQYF
TRBV7-9	-	-	TRBJ2-1	18	TGTGCCAGCAGCTCCATATACGCCCCGCGGAGCTCCGACAATGAGCAGTTCTTC	CASSSIYAPRSSDNEQFF
TRBV10-3	-	TRBD1	TRBJ1-4	14	TGTGCCATCAGTGAGTCGGGGACAGCCGAAAAACTGTTTTTT	CAISESGTAEKLFF
TRBV7-2	-	-	TRBJ1-1	13	TGTGCCAGCAGCAGGGGCACCGCTACCGAAGCTTTCTTT	CASSRGTATEAFF
TRBV19	-	-	TRBJ1-5	13	TGTGCCAGTAGTATAGCAGGGAATCAGCCCCAGCATTTT	CASSIAGNQPQHF
TRBV6-5	-	-	TRBJ1-5	12	TGTGCCAGCAGGCAGGGCGATCAGCCCCAGCATTTT	CASRQGDQPQHF
TRBV20-1	once	-	TRBJ1-2	10	TGCAGTGCTCAGGCGGGCGGCTACACCTTC	CSAQAGGYTF
TRBV27	-	TRBD2	TRBJ2-7	14	TGTGCCACCTCTCTTAGCGGGAGCCTGTACGAGCAGTACTTC	CATSLSGSLYEQYF
TRBV18	-	-	TRBJ1-4	15	TGTGCCAGCTCGCGCGAGGTGGCAACTAATGAAAAACTGTTTTTT	CASSREVATNEKLFF
TRBV29-1	-	-	TRBJ2-3	13	TGCAGCGTGGCAGGCCAGGGGAAGCATACGCAGTATTTT	CSVAGQGKHTQYF
TRBV4-3	-	TRBD2	TRBJ2-1	15	TGCGCCAGCAGCCTCCGAGCGGGAGAGGTTAATGAGCAGTTCTTC	CASSLRAGEVNEQFF
TRBV12-5	-	TRBD2	TRBJ2-1	18	TGTGCTAGTGCTGGGGGACTAGCGGGAGGGCCGGGCTACAATGAGCAGTTCTTC	CASAGGLAGGPGYNEQFF
TRBV27	-	-	TRBJ1-1	12	TGTGCCAGCAGGCGGCTGAACACTGAAGCTTTCTTT	CASRRLNTEAFF
TRBV9	-	TRBD1	TRBJ1-2	15	TGTGCCAGCAGCGGGGGGACAGCCCAACGATATGGCTACACCTTC	CASSGGTAQRYGYTF
TRBV2	-	TRBD1	TRBJ2-7	16	TGTGCCAGCAGTGTTTTACCGGGACAGGGGTTTGGGGAGCAGTACTTC	CASSVLPGQGFGEQYF
TRBV5-6	-	TRBD1	TRBJ1-1	12	TGTGCCAGCAGCTCCGGACAGGGTAAGGCTTTCTTT	CASSSGQGKAFF
TRBV9	-	TRBD1	TRBJ1-2	17	TGTGCCAGCAGCGACCAAGGACAGGCTGGGACTAACTATGGCTACACCTTC	CASSDQGQAGTNYGYTF
TRBV7-3	-	TRBD2	TRBJ2-2	16	TGTGCCAGCAGCCTGACTAGCGGGGGGGCTGCCGGGGAGCTGTTTTTT	CASSLTSGGAAGELFF
TRBV29-1	-	-	TRBJ2-5	12	TGCAGCGTTCCCCAGTTCCAAGAGACCCAGTACTTC	CSVPQFQETQYF
TRBV28	-	-	TRBJ2-5	15	TGTGCCAGCAGTTTATGGACAGGTCCCCAAGAGACCCAGTACTTC	CASSLWTGPQETQYF
TRBV2	-	-	TRBJ1-4	13	TGTGCCAGCAGTGTGGGGGCAGGGGAAAAACTGTTTTTT	CASSVGAGEKLFF
TRBV6-5	-	-	TRBJ2-4	14	TGTGCCAGCAGTTCCAGATTAGCCAAAAACATTCAGTACTTC	CASSSRLAKNIQYF
TRBV4-1	-	-	TRBJ1-1	13	TGCGCCAGCAGCCGACCCCAGGGGACTGAAGCTTTCTTT	CASSRPQGTEAFF
TRBV4-3	-	-	TRBJ1-6	13	TGCGCCAGCAGCCAAGTAGTTAATTCACCCCTCCACTTT	CASSQVVNSPLHF
TRBV5-1	-	TRBD2	TRBJ2-2	15	TGCGCCAGCAGCTTACTAGCGGGAGACACCGGGGAGCTGTTTTTT	CASSLLAGDTGELFF
TRBV6-5	-	-	TRBJ1-5	15	TGTGCCAGCAGTCCCGGGACACTGAGCAATCAGCCCCAGCATTTT	CASSPGTLSNQPQHF
TRBV6-6	-	TRBD1	TRBJ1-6	15	TGTGCCAGCAGTGGCCGGGACAGGGGTTATTCACCCCTCCACTTT	CASSGRDRGYSPLHF
TRBV4-1	-	TRBD1	TRBJ1-1	15	TGCGCCAGCAGCCAGGTAGGACAGGGGAACACTGAAGCTTTCTTT	CASSQVGQGNTEAFF
TRBV10-1	-	TRBD1	TRBJ1-1	14	TGCGCCAGCAGCACAGGGGGCCAGGGGACTGAAGCTTTCTTT	CASSTGGQGTEAFF
TRBV5-6	-	-	TRBJ2-7	13	TGTGCCAGCAGCTTGGGAACAGGCTACGAGCAGTACTTC	CASSLGTGYEQYF
TRBV2	-	-	TRBJ1-5	16	TGTGCCAGCAGTGAAGGGCCAGGCTATAGCAATCAGCCCCAGCATTTT	CASSEGPGYSNQPQHF
TRBV4-3	-	TRBD2	TRBJ2-7	17	TGCGCCAGCAGCCAAGGCGGGGCTAGCGGGAGTGATTACGAGCAGTACTTC	CASSQGGASGSDYEQYF
TRBV9	-	-	TRBJ2-3	14	TGTGCCAGCAAGGGGGGGGCGCCCGTTGATACGCAGTATTTT	CASKGGAPVDTQYF
TRBV5-1	-	-	TRBJ2-2	15	TGCGCCAGCAGCTTTGGTCTACTCCTCACCGGGGAGCTGTTTTTT	CASSFGLLLTGELFF
TRBV7-2	-	TRBD2	TRBJ2-3	15	TGTGCCAGCAGCTTAGCGGGACTACGCACAGATACGCAGTATTTT	CASSLAGLRTDTQYF
TRBV19	-	TRBD1	TRBJ1-1	16	TGTGCCAGTACCTCCCCGAGGACAGGTAAATACACTGAAGCTTTCTTT	CASTSPRTGKYTEAFF
TRBV7-2	-	-	TRBJ1-1	16	TGTGCCAGCAGCTTTGGGAGTAGGGAAGCCAACGCTGAAGCTTTCTTT	CASSFGSREANAEAFF
TRBV27	-	-	TRBJ2-3	16	TGTGCCACAGCATACCGGGACTCCGGCGAGTCAGATACGCAGTATTTT	CATAYRDSGESDTQYF
TRBV11-2	-	-	TRBJ2-7	12	TGTGCCAGCAGCTCACGGACAGACGAGCAGTACTTC	CASSSRTDEQYF
TRBV7-2	-	-	TRBJ2-3	14	TGTGCCAGCAGCCCGCCCCGTCGGGGAGATACGCAGTATTTT	CASSPPRRGDTQYF
TRBV10-1	-	-	TRBJ1-1	14	TGCGCCAGCAGCGCGACGACAGGGAACACTGAAGCTTTCTTT	CASSATTGNTEAFF